The 29 T cell receptor beta chains reported below all come from one sample, sequenced in a study of response to subunit inactivated influenza vaccine (dated 2018 in TCRdb). Library preparation was by RT-PCR. The data were produced on an Illumina HiSeq 2500. TCRdb trimmed public reads at Q25 via fastp, called clones via MiXCR and kept in-frame beta chains. Entries are consolidated by CDR3 protein sequence, retaining the most common genes and DNA. Within this sample are more than 550,000 distinct CDR3 sequences, with about 11% of them counted one time only. The top ten hold roughly 9.6% of the sample. The sample was also reused in another study, on T cells expressing NK-cell markers. The second source states: The TCR beta cDNA libraries were made using 5'RACE template switching, a step that added both a universal primer site and unique molecular identifiers.

The material sequenced was PBMCs from blood, taken on the day of vaccination. The receptors stem from a man aged 50-59 years who received an inactivated influenza vaccine. Donor details come from another sample of the same person, matched by shared clones.

This rearrangement joins TRBV7-3 to TRBJ2-1, with 7 bases identical to TRBD1. CDR1 and CDR2 from the germline V gene are SGHTA and FQGTGA. With 5 bases clipped from V and 5 bases from J, the junction kept 6 bases outside the gene matches. The CDR3 spans 14 residues. CDR3 DNA: TGTGCCAGCAGCGAAAACAGGGGAAACAATGAGCAGTTCTTC. Its translation: CASSENRGNNEQFF.

This clonotype was seen only a few times. The V gene is TRBV4-1, the J gene TRBJ1-1; perhaps TRBD1 as D (5 bases). The CDR3 sequence is 14 residues long. In germline, CDR1 is MGHRA, CDR2 YSYEKL. Trimming removed 1 base at V and 3 bases at J, with 9 bases between. The CDR3 nucleotides are TGCGCCAGCAGCCAAGTACAGGCCTACACTGAAGCTTTCTTT. Its protein is CASSQVQAYTEAFF.

This clonotype was observed a handful of times. V is TRBV12-3 or TRBV12-4 and J is TRBJ2-7, with D tentatively TRBD2 (6 bases). Trimming took off 8 bases at V and 2 bases at J, with 16 bases between the two ends. CDR3 length: 14 amino acids. The CDR3 here is CASRGAGRAYEQYF. As DNA, the CDR3 is TGTGCCAGCCGAGGGGCCGGGAGAGCCTACGAGCAGTACTTC.

This clonotype was counted a few times. The junction shows a germline mismatch at one end, possibly a read error. This sequence joins TRBV11-2 and TRBJ1-2; possible D gene TRBD1, 5 bases. The CDR3 covers 12 residues. Germline V CDR1 and CDR2: SGHAT, FQNNGV. CDR3 sequence reads: CASSLDRGSEAF. The CDR3 DNA reads TGTGCCAGCAGCTTAGATCGGGGCTCCGAAGCCTTC. The variable domain in full, with the rest retrieved from reference TRBV11-2 and TRBJ1-2, is EAGVAQSPRYKIIEKRQSVAFWCNPISGHATLYWYQQILGQGPKLLIQFQNNGVVDDSQLPKDRFSAERLKGVDSTLKIQPAKLEDSAVYLCASSLDRGSEAFGSGTRLTVV.

This clonotype was seen a few times. The rearrangement uses TRBV5-1 and TRBJ2-2; D is unclear. Germline CDR1 reads SGHRS; CDR2 reads YFSETQ. The CDR3 is 16 residues long. With 0 bases removed from V and 0 bases from J, the gap between germline ends came to 9 bases. In DNA, the CDR3 is TGCGCCAGCAGCTTGGTTGCCCGATCGAACACCGGGGAGCTGTTTTTT. Amino acids: CASSLVARSNTGELFF.

This clonotype came up a few times. J is TRBJ1-5 and V is TRBV5-1, with 7 bases that match TRBD1. V lost 4 bases to trimming and J lost 4 bases; unmatched junction nucleotides: 8. The CDR3 has 15 amino acids. Germline loops: CDR1 SGHRS, CDR2 YFSETQ. The CDR3 DNA follows: TGCGCCAGCAGCGTTGACGGACAGGTAAATCAGCCCCAGCATTTT. Translating gives CASSVDGQVNQPQHF.

The V gene is TRBV4-3, the J gene TRBJ2-7; D assignment may be TRBD1 or TRBD2 (9 bases each). The CDR3 contains 14 residues. With 4 bases removed from V and 4 bases from J, the gap between germline ends came to 14 bases. Germline-derived CDR1 and CDR2 are LGHNA and YSLEER. This CDR3 is CASSPSGTGYEQYF. The CDR3, as DNA: TGCGCCAGCAGCCCTAGCGGGACAGGGTACGAGCAGTACTTC.

This clonotype occurred a few times. The CDR3 nucleotides read TGTGCCAGCAGCTTTGCGGGTTCGGGCTACACCTTC. Residues: CASSFAGSGYTF. This chain links TRBV11-2 with TRBJ1-2; D is ambiguous. The CDR3 contains 12 residues. CDR1 is SGHAT and CDR2 is FQNNGV in the germline V gene. Trimming cost V 3 bases and J 8 bases, with 10 bases left between them.

This clonotype appeared a few times. The V and J genes are TRBV3-1 and TRBJ1-2; 9 nucleotides line up with TRBD1. After removal of 4 bases from V and 7 bases from J, the junction contained 7 bases not matched to a gene. Germline CDR1 reads LGHDT; CDR2 reads YNNKEL (reference sequence). The CDR3 runs to 14 residues. CDR3 loop: CASSPWDREGGYTF. For the CDR3, the DNA is TGTGCCAGCAGCCCCTGGGACAGGGAAGGTGGCTACACCTTC.

This chain uses TRBV9 with TRBJ2-1, with 8 bases aligning to TRBD2. Germline V lookup: CDR1 SGDLS, CDR2 YYNGEE. Losses at the gene ends were 0 bases for V and 0 bases for J; bases not matched to a gene: 8. The CDR3 loop spans 18 amino acids. The CDR3, as DNA: TGTGCCAGCAGCGTAGTATCTAGCGGGCTGAGCTCCTACAATGAGCAGTTCTTC. Protein product: CASSVVSSGLSSYNEQFF.

V and J are TRBV12-3 or TRBV12-4 and TRBJ2-1; possible D gene TRBD1, 6 bases. This CDR3 is built from 14 residues. Trimming stripped 7 bases from V and 9 bases from J, with 19 bases between. The CDR3 region has the DNA TGTGCCAGCACTCCAGGGACAATTATGCGTGAGCAGTTCTTC. Translated, it gives CASTPGTIMREQFF.

The rearrangement joins TRBV5-1 to TRBJ1-2; 8 bases are a match to TRBD1. J gave up 2 bases and V 0 bases, and 12 bases lay outside the gene matches. The germline V gene encodes CDR1 SGHRS and CDR2 YFSETQ. The CDR3 is made up of 18 amino acids. The CDR3 loop is CASSLESNPGQGNYGYTF. The CDR3 DNA is TGCGCCAGCAGCTTGGAGAGTAATCCAGGACAGGGCAACTATGGCTACACCTTC.

The chain joins TRBV7-2 to TRBJ2-3, with 9 bases identical to TRBD2. From germline, CDR1 is SGHTA and CDR2 FQGNSA. With V trimmed by 7 bases and J by 5 bases, 13 bases remained unmatched. The CDR3 is made up of 16 amino acids. CDR3 bases: TGTGCCAGCATCGGTAGCGGGGGCCCAATCAGAGATACGCAGTATTTT. Residues: CASIGSGGPIRDTQYF. Filled out from reference TRBV7-2 and TRBJ2-3, the complete variable domain reads GAGVSQSPSNKVTEKGKDVELRCDPISGHTALYWYRQSLGQGLEFLIYFQGNSAPDKSGLPSDRFSAERTGGSVSTLTIQRTQQEDSAVYLCASIGSGGPIRDTQYFGPGTRLTVL.

This chain joins TRBV5-1 and TRBJ2-3; either TRBD1 or TRBD2 may fit D (5 bases each). Trimming stripped 2 bases from V and 3 bases from J, with 19 bases between. Germline CDR1 is SGHRS and CDR2 is YFSETQ. The CDR3 consists of 17 residues. The DNA for the CDR3 is TGCGCCAGCAGCTTCCTCCTTGTCGGGGCCGGGACAGATACGCAGTATTTT. Its protein is CASSFLLVGAGTDTQYF.

This clonotype showed up many times. V usage is TRBV5-1 and J usage is TRBJ1-1; possible D gene TRBD1, 6 bases. The CDR3 totals 17 residues. CDR1 SGHRS and CDR2 YFSETQ come from the germline V gene. Between the trimmed V and J ends, which lost 6 bases and 1 base, there was a span of 22 bases. In nucleotides, the CDR3 is TGCGCCAGCACCAACCCTACCCGACAGGCCTCGAACACTGAAGCTTTCTTT. Amino acid sequence: CASTNPTRQASNTEAFF.

This clonotype was detected a few times. This chain joins TRBV5-1 and TRBJ1-5; D gene ambiguous. Per germline, CDR1 SGHRS and CDR2 YFSETQ. The length of the CDR3 is 14 residues. Between the trimmed V and J ends, which lost 4 bases and 2 bases, there was a span of 10 bases. The CDR3 DNA sequence: TGCGCCAGCAGCATTGGCTTTGGCAATCAGCCCCAGCATTTT. This codes for CASSIGFGNQPQHF.

The V call is TRBV9, the J call TRBJ2-7; TRBD2 matches at 7 bases. Trimming at V came to 0 bases and at J to 5 bases, leaving 8 bases not matched to a gene. The V gene's germline CDR1 is SGDLS and CDR2 YYNGEE. This CDR3 has 15 residues. Here the CDR3 DNA reads TGTGCCAGCAGCGTAGAGTCGGCGGGAGTAAACGAGCAGTACTTC. Translated, it gives CASSVESAGVNEQYF.

The chain is built from TRBV5-1 and TRBJ2-5; 9 positions match TRBD2. Germline values: CDR1 SGHRS, CDR2 YFSETQ. J lost 1 base, V lost 3 bases, and 1 base had no gene match. The CDR3 contains 14 residues. In DNA, the CDR3 is TGCGCCAGCAGCTGGGGACTAGCCCAAGAGACCCAGTACTTC. This encodes CASSWGLAQETQYF. Full variable domain (remainder filled in from reference TRBV5-1 and TRBJ2-5): KAGVTQTPRYLIKTRGQQVTLSCSPISGHRSVSWYQQTPGQGLQFLFEYFSETQRNKGNFPGRFSGRQFSNSRSEMNVSTLELGDSALYLCASSWGLAQETQYFGPGTRLLVL.

This chain connects TRBV27 to TRBJ2-3, with a tentative D call TRBD2 (5 bases). The CDR3 is made up of 14 amino acids. Between the trimmed V and J ends, which lost 1 base and 2 bases, there was a span of 7 bases. Germline V CDR1 and CDR2: MNHEY, SMNVEV (reference sequence). The CDR3 nucleotides read TGTGCCAGCAGTTTATTAGACTACACAGATACGCAGTATTTT. It encodes CASSLLDYTDTQYF.

This clonotype was counted only a few times. J is TRBJ2-3 and V is TRBV10-3; D is uncertain. There are 13 residues in the CDR3. Trimming pared 8 bases from V and 2 bases from J, leaving 11 bases between. Germline CDR1 reads ENHRY; CDR2 reads SYGVKD. CDR3: CAIRPATTDTQYF. The DNA of the CDR3 is TGTGCCATCCGGCCGGCGACCACAGATACGCAGTATTTT.

The CDR3 reads CATEDRRDNEQFF. Here the CDR3 DNA reads TGTGCCACCGAGGACAGAAGAGACAATGAGCAGTTCTTC. This chain connects TRBV10-3 to TRBJ2-1, with D perhaps matching TRBD1 (6 bases). CDR1 and CDR2 from the germline V gene are ENHRY and SYGVKD. V lost 10 bases to trimming and J lost 5 bases, with 15 bases between them. This CDR3 is 13 amino acids long.

The V gene is TRBV12-3 or TRBV12-4, the J gene TRBJ2-7; tentative D call: TRBD2 (6 bases). Trimming took off 6 bases at V and 7 bases at J, with 16 bases between the two ends. The CDR3 contains 13 residues. CDR3 DNA sequence: TGTGCCAGCAGGTCCGACCGAGGAGGGGAGCAGTACTTC. This gives the protein CASRSDRGGEQYF.

The chain uses TRBV3-1 and TRBJ1-1; tentatively, D is TRBD1 (6 bases). The CDR3 is made up of 17 amino acids. The ends were cut back, 10 bases at V and 0 bases at J, with 24 bases in the middle. CDR1 is LGHDT, CDR2 YNNKEL, per germline (reference sequence). The CDR3 region has the DNA TGTGCCACCACCCAACTTCGACAGGCGGCTATGAACACTGAAGCTTTCTTT. It codes for CATTQLRQAAMNTEAFF.

The rearrangement links TRBV20-1 to TRBJ1-2; tentatively, D is TRBD1 (5 bases). V lost 0 bases and J lost 2, with 19 bases in between. CDR3 length: 17 residues. CDR1 is DFQATT, CDR2 SNEGSKA, per germline (reference sequence). This CDR3 reads CSARDGGSDTFNYGYTF. For the CDR3, the DNA is TGCAGTGCTAGAGATGGGGGGAGCGACACCTTCAACTATGGCTACACCTTC.

This clonotype was seen more than once but under ten times. The chain is built from TRBV20-1 and TRBJ2-7; D is unclear. Germline V lookup: CDR1 DFQATT, CDR2 SNEGSKA (reference sequence). V dropped 3 bases and J dropped 0 bases, with 12 bases sitting between them. CDR3 length equals 14 residues. The CDR3 sequence is CSASFKRSSYEQYF. The CDR3, as DNA: TGCAGTGCTAGTTTCAAAAGGAGCTCCTACGAGCAGTACTTC.

In nucleotides, the CDR3 is TGTGCCAGCAAATGGGGGACCCCCTACAATGAGCAGTTCTTC. Protein product: CASKWGTPYNEQFF. This rearrangement joins TRBV28 to TRBJ2-1, with D perhaps assigned TRBD1 or TRBD2 (5 bases each). The CDR3 is made up of 14 amino acids. The germline V and J ends were trimmed by 7 bases and 2 bases, with 12 bases remaining between them. Germline V gene data show CDR1 as MDHEN and CDR2 as SYDVKM.

The rearrangement uses TRBV10-3 and TRBJ2-2; 12 bases agree with TRBD2. Unmatched junction bases numbered 5, after V lost 5 bases and J lost 4 bases. CDR3 size: 16 residues. CDR1 is ENHRY, CDR2 SYGVKD, per germline. The CDR3 DNA reads TGTGCCATCAGTTCTAGCGGGGGGGCGAGCACCGGGGAGCTGTTTTTT. It encodes CAISSSGGASTGELFF.

The gene calls are TRBV2 and TRBJ2-2; 7 bases align to TRBD1. With 6 bases clipped from V and 6 bases from J, the junction kept 10 bases outside the gene matches. Germline V gene lookup returns CDR1 SNHLY and CDR2 FYNNEI. The CDR3 runs to 15 residues. The CDR3 loop reads CASSYRGGAAGELFF. The CDR3 nucleotides read TGTGCCAGCAGCTACAGGGGTGGCGCGGCCGGGGAGCTGTTTTTT.

The rearrangement links TRBV4-1 to TRBJ2-6; the match to TRBD1 covers 9 bases. Germline V gene sequence: CDR1 MGHRA, CDR2 YSYEKL. The CDR3 totals 17 residues. The V and J ends lost 2 bases and 4 bases, in that order; junction bases with no gene match: 6. The CDR3: CASSQWTGARGANVLTF. The CDR3 DNA is TGCGCCAGCAGCCAATGGACAGGGGCGAGGGGGGCCAACGTCCTGACTTTC.